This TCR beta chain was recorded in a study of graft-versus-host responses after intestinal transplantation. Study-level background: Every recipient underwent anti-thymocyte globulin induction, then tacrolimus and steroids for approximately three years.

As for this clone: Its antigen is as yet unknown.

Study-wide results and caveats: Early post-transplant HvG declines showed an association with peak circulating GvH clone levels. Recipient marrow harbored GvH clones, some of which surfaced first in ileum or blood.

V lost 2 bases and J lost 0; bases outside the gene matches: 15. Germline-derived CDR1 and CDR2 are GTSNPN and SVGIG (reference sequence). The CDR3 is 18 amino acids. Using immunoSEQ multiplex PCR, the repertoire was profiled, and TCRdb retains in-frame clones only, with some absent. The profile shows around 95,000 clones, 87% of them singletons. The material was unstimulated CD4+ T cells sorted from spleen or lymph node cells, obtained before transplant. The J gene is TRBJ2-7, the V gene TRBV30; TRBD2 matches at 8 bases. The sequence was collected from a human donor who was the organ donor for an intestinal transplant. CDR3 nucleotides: TGTGCCTGGAGTCCACGAAAGGCGGGAGCGGGGGACTCCTACGAGCAGTACTTC. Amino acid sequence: CAWSPRKAGAGDSYEQYF. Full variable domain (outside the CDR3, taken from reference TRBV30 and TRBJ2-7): SQTIHQWPATLVQPVGSPLSLECTVEGTSNPNLYWYRQAAGRGLQLLFYSVGIGQISSEVPQNLSASRPQDRQFILSSKKLLLSDSGFYLCAWSPRKAGAGDSYEQYFGPGTRLTVT.